What follows is one T cell receptor (beta chain) and its context. The antigen remains unidentified. The record originates from a study of cytomegalovirus exposure and HLA in healthy donors. The PCR employed 60 Vbeta primers together with 13 Jbeta primers. Some clones are missing from TCRdb's copy, which holds only in-frame ones; the method was immunoSEQ multiplex PCR. This repertoire includes about 91,000 clones. Overall study findings and caveats: Analysis performed later found 16,951 TCR beta sequences associated with HLA alleles at 0.05 false discovery rate. Across donors, presence/absence analyses took sequencing depth to be roughly uniform.

Although they were nominally healthy when sampled, donors likely had unrecorded immune exposures. Germline-derived CDR1 and CDR2 are LNHDA and SQIVND (reference sequence). V was shortened by 3 bases and J by 1 base, with 9 bases between the two germline ends. The CDR3 is 15 residues long. This receptor was taken from a woman aged 25 to 39 in good health and CMV-seronegative. This sequence joins TRBV19 and TRBJ1-4, with D hard to call. Material: PBMCs. CDR3 DNA sequence: TGTGCCAGTAGTATGGGCCTGGTAACTAATGAAAAACTGTTTTTT. This sequence encodes CASSMGLVTNEKLFF. Full variable domain (outside the CDR3, taken from reference TRBV19 and TRBJ1-4): DGGITQSPKYLFRKEGQNVTLSCEQNLNHDAMYWYRQDPGQGLRLIYYSQIVNDFQKGDIAEGYSVSREKKESFPLTVTSAQKNPTAFYLCASSMGLVTNEKLFFGSGTQLSVL.